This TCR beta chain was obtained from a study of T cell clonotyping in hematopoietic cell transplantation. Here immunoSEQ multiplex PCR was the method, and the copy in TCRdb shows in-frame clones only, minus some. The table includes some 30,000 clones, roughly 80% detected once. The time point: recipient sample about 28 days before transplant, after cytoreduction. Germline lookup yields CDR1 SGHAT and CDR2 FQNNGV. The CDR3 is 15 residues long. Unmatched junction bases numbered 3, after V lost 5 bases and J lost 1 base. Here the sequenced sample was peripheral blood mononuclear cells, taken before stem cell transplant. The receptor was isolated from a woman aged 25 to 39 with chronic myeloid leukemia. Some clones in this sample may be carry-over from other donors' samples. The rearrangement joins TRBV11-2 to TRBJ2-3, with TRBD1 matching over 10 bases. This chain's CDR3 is CASSQTGGRTDTQYF. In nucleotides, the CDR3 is TGTGCCAGCAGCCAGACAGGGGGCCGCACAGATACGCAGTATTTT.